These 2 T cell receptor beta chains came from one sample sequenced in a study of blood T cell repertoires in COVID-19. Generated by immunoSEQ multiplex PCR, the TCRdb table keeps only in-frame clones and is missing some. The sample includes more than 110,000 clones, roughly 79% seen only once; the top ten take 2.5% to 3%. Specimen: PBMCs or T cells enriched from blood (not recorded which). The origin of the receptors is a woman in her forties or fifties who had recovered from COVID-19.

The CDR3 here is CASSPRGPREKLFF. CDR3 bases: TGTGCCAGCTCACCACGGGGCCCAAGGGAAAAACTGTTTTTT. The chain joins TRBV18 to TRBJ1-4, with D perhaps TRBD1 (5 bases). The CDR3 runs to 14 residues. Germline V gives CDR1 KGHSH, CDR2 LQKENI. V shed 1 base and J shed 8 bases, with 11 bases lying between them.

This chain's CDR3 is CASSYGTRGPLHF. Written as DNA, the CDR3 is TGTGCCAGCAGTTACGGGACCAGGGGACCCCTCCACTTT. The V and J genes are TRBV6-5 and TRBJ1-6, with D perhaps matching TRBD1 (6 bases). This CDR3 contains 13 residues. Trimming left V 2 bases short and J 12 bases short, with 11 bases between. The germline CDR1 and CDR2 sequences are MNHEY and SVGAGI.